One sample yielded the 16 T cell receptor beta chains listed below, sequenced in a study of T-cell memory formation after mild COVID-19. TCRdb analysed the 5' RACE reads with MiXCR anew, one entry per CDR3 protein. Among hundreds of thousands of distinct CDR3 sequences listed, roughly a fifth were seen once. Sequencing was carried out using PBMCs or a T cell subset sorted from them (not recorded which). These receptors were obtained from a young man who had mild COVID-19 (a few samples of this study predate the infection). Cell type and time point are not known.

The rearrangement joins TRBV20-1 to TRBJ2-3; the D is unclear. The V and J ends lost 5 bases and 4 bases respectively, with 19 bases between them. The length of the CDR3 is 15 residues. The V gene's germline CDR1 is DFQATT and CDR2 SNEGSKA (reference sequence). The CDR3 reads CSASDLENFPDTQYF. The CDR3, as DNA: TGCAGTGCTTCTGATCTAGAAAACTTCCCAGATACGCAGTATTTT.

The V gene is TRBV11-3, the J gene TRBJ2-3; a possible D gene is TRBD2 (6 bases). In germline, CDR1 is SGHNT, CDR2 YENEEA. Trimming removed 1 base from V and 2 bases from J, with 10 bases in between. The length of the CDR3 is 15 residues. The CDR3 nucleotides read TGTGCCAGCAGCTTAGGGGCTAGCGACACAGATACGCAGTATTTT. It specifies CASSLGASDTDTQYF.

This clonotype has only a few counts. This sequence joins TRBV5-1 and TRBJ1-1; D might be TRBD1 (6 bases). The germline V gene encodes CDR1 SGHRS and CDR2 YFSETQ. Trimming took 4 bases from V and 4 from J, leaving 14 bases between them. This CDR3 has 14 residues. This CDR3 reads CASSPTGESTEAFF. CDR3 coding DNA: TGCGCCAGCAGCCCGACAGGAGAGTCCACTGAAGCTTTCTTT.

The table lists this clonotype with a few counts. This sequence joins TRBV5-1 and TRBJ2-7; unclear D gene. Germline loops: CDR1 SGHRS, CDR2 YFSETQ. Deletions cut 0 bases from V and 5 bases from J, with 12 bases between. The CDR3 loop spans 14 amino acids. CDR3 DNA sequence: TGCGCCAGCAGCTTGGCAGCAGGAGAGCACGAGCAGTACTTC. This codes for CASSLAAGEHEQYF.

In this sample, this clonotype turned up a few times. This chain links TRBV20-1 with TRBJ2-5; 8 bases map to TRBD2. The CDR3 spans 15 residues. The trim removed 6 bases at V and 1 base at J, leaving 10 bases unmatched. Germline V gene data show CDR1 as DFQATT and CDR2 as SNEGSKA (reference sequence). The CDR3 sequence: CSAQNPAGVQETQYF. The CDR3 region has the DNA TGCAGTGCCCAGAACCCAGCGGGGGTCCAAGAGACCCAGTACTTC.

This clonotype was counted many times. V is TRBV18 and J is TRBJ1-4; no reliable D call. CDR3 length: 14 residues. Trimming removed 3 bases at V and 5 bases at J, with 10 bases between. Germline-derived CDR1 and CDR2 are KGHSH and LQKENI. The CDR3 sequence is CASSPQPENEKLFF. The CDR3 DNA sequence: TGTGCCAGCTCACCGCAGCCAGAAAATGAAAAACTGTTTTTT.

This clonotype was picked up a small number of times. The rearrangement joins TRBV5-1 to TRBJ2-1, with unresolved D. V lost 3 bases and J lost 5, with 9 bases in between. The germline V gene encodes CDR1 SGHRS and CDR2 YFSETQ. The CDR3 sequence is 13 residues long. CDR3 region: CASSSLIDNEQFF. Here the CDR3 DNA reads TGCGCCAGCAGCTCACTTATCGACAATGAGCAGTTCTTC.

This CDR3 reads CASSLVWDRGRAGELFF. For the CDR3, the DNA is TGTGCCAGCAGCTTAGTCTGGGACAGGGGGCGGGCCGGGGAGCTGTTTTTT. The chain combines TRBV7-2 with TRBJ2-2; 12 bases line up with TRBD1. With 1 base clipped from V and 6 bases from J, the junction kept 6 bases outside the gene matches. This CDR3 has 17 residues. Germline V gives CDR1 SGHTA, CDR2 FQGNSA. Full variable domain (missing parts from reference TRBV7-2 and TRBJ2-2): GAGVSQSPSNKVTEKGKDVELRCDPISGHTALYWYRQSLGQGLEFLIYFQGNSAPDKSGLPSDRFSAERTGGSVSTLTIQRTQQEDSAVYLCASSLVWDRGRAGELFFGEGSRLTVL.

This clonotype was seen a few times. The chain carries TRBV7-8 and TRBJ2-1; TRBD1 aligns across 9 bases. CDR3 length equals 15 residues. Germline V lookup: CDR1 SGHVS, CDR2 FQNEAQ. V shed 4 bases and J 5 bases; nucleotides not matched to a gene: 6. In DNA form, the CDR3 reads TGTGCCAGCAGCTGGGACAGGGTTGCCCACAATGAGCAGTTCTTC. It is translated as CASSWDRVAHNEQFF.

This clonotype was counted at least ten times. The CDR3 region has the DNA TGTGCCAGCAGCCAAGAGGGCAGCTCCTACGAGCAGTACTTC. Encoded protein: CASSQEGSSYEQYF. The chain joins TRBV3-1 to TRBJ2-7; D remains unclear. The CDR3 runs to 14 residues. V lost 0 bases, J lost 0 bases, and 6 bases lay in between. Germline loops: CDR1 LGHDT, CDR2 YNNKEL (reference sequence).

The chain recombines TRBV29-1 with TRBJ1-1; D gene unclear. Per the germline V gene, CDR1 is SQVTM and CDR2 is ANQGSEA. This CDR3 spans 13 amino acids. Trimming took 4 bases from V and 0 from J, leaving 9 bases between them. CDR3 loop: CSVATLLNTEAFF. Here the CDR3 DNA reads TGCAGCGTTGCTACTCTATTGAACACTGAAGCTTTCTTT.

This clonotype was seen only a few times. The chain couples TRBV20-1 to TRBJ1-4; tentatively, D is TRBD1 (5 bases). The ends were cut back, 1 base at V and 8 bases at J, with 11 bases in the middle. This CDR3 spans 13 amino acids. Germline V lookup: CDR1 DFQATT, CDR2 SNEGSKA (reference sequence). The CDR3 sequence is CSARVGVGEKLFF. CDR3 DNA sequence: TGCAGTGCTAGAGTGGGGGTCGGCGAAAAACTGTTTTTT.

This clonotype turned up a few times. V and J are TRBV7-9 and TRBJ1-5, with TRBD1 matching 7 bases. With 3 bases clipped from V and 6 bases from J, the junction kept 11 bases outside the gene matches. The CDR3 length is 16 residues. Germline assignment: CDR1 SEHNR and CDR2 FQNEAQ (reference sequence). The CDR3 DNA is TGTGCCAGCAGCTTCGATGGGACAGACCCAGCTCAGCCCCAGCATTTT. Translated: CASSFDGTDPAQPQHF. Full variable domain (missing parts from reference TRBV7-9 and TRBJ1-5): DTGVSQNPRHKITKRGQNVTFRCDPISEHNRLYWYRQTLGQGPEFLTYFQNEAQLEKSRLLSDRFSAERPKGSFSTLEIQRTEQGDSAMYLCASSFDGTDPAQPQHFGDGTRLSIL.

V and J are TRBV9 and TRBJ2-1; no clear D gene. CDR1 is SGDLS, CDR2 YYNGEE, per germline. The CDR3 covers 14 residues. The V gene lost 0 bases and the J gene lost 6 bases, with 10 bases spanning the gap. The CDR3 DNA sequence: TGTGCCAGCAGCGTAGTTAGGGCTGGCAATGAGCAGTTCTTC. Translation: CASSVVRAGNEQFF.

The rearrangement links TRBV18 to TRBJ1-4; D is undetermined. CDR3 length: 15 amino acids. Germline V gene sequence: CDR1 KGHSH, CDR2 LQKENI. The germline V and J ends were trimmed by 6 bases and 0 bases, with 11 bases remaining between them. As DNA, the CDR3 is TGTGCCAGCTCCCAGGAACTTCCAACTAATGAAAAACTGTTTTTT. Translating gives CASSQELPTNEKLFF.

This chain connects TRBV19 to TRBJ2-7; D remains unclear. Germline lookup yields CDR1 LNHDA and CDR2 SQIVND (reference sequence). This CDR3 region has 11 residues. Trimming took off 6 bases at V and 7 bases at J, with 10 bases between the two ends. The CDR3 loop is CASSALGEQYF. In DNA, the CDR3 is TGTGCCAGTAGCGCCCTCGGAGAGCAGTACTTC.